Below, 12 T cell receptor beta chains from the same sample are listed, as sequenced in a study of immune evolution from preneoplasia to lung adenocarcinoma. Generated by immunoSEQ multiplex PCR, the TCRdb table keeps only in-frame clones and is missing some. The sample includes fewer than 50,000 clones, 70% to 80% of them seen just once. Sequencing was done on a sample of FFPE invasive lung adenocarcinoma tissue. The receptors here all came from a person aged 60 to 70 with lung adenocarcinoma.

The chain links TRBV7-2 to TRBJ1-1; 9 bases are a match to TRBD1. Germline-derived CDR1 and CDR2 are SGHTA and FQGNSA. The CDR3 is 15 residues long. Trimming took 6 bases from V and 5 from J; bases not matched to a gene: 10. The CDR3 DNA follows: TGTGCCAGCAGAAATATCGGACAGGGGAGGACTGAAGCTTTCTTT. As protein: CASRNIGQGRTEAFF.

V is TRBV5-1 and J is TRBJ2-2, with a tentative D call TRBD2 (6 bases). CDR1 SGHRS and CDR2 YFSETQ come from the germline V gene. CDR3 length: 15 residues. The V end lost 7 bases, the J end lost 3 bases, and 16 bases lay between the germline ends. The CDR3 loop reads CASRQSLADTGELFF. CDR3 nucleotide sequence: TGCGCCAGCCGCCAATCATTAGCGGACACCGGGGAGCTGTTTTTT. Supplemented by reference TRBV5-1 and TRBJ2-2, the full variable domain reads KAGVTQTPRYLIKTRGQQVTLSCSPISGHRSVSWYQQTPGQGLQFLFEYFSETQRNKGNFPGRFSGRQFSNSRSEMNVSTLELGDSALYLCASRQSLADTGELFFGEGSRLTVL.

The rearrangement uses TRBV7-2 and TRBJ2-5; 7 bases are shared with TRBD2. This CDR3 comprises 16 residues. In germline, CDR1 is SGHTA, CDR2 FQGNSA. The J segment lost 7 bases and the V segment lost 1 base, leaving 12 bases of the junction unmatched. This CDR3 is CASSLGFVQRGGTQYF. As DNA, the CDR3 is TGTGCCAGCAGCTTAGGTTTCGTACAGCGGGGAGGGACCCAGTACTTC. Full variable domain (missing parts from reference TRBV7-2 and TRBJ2-5): GAGVSQSPSNKVTEKGKDVELRCDPISGHTALYWYRQSLGQGLEFLIYFQGNSAPDKSGLPSDRFSAERTGGSVSTLTIQRTQQEDSAVYLCASSLGFVQRGGTQYFGPGTRLLVL.

The V and J genes are TRBV6-5 and TRBJ1-1; possibly TRBD1 for D (5 bases). This CDR3 is 15 amino acids long. CDR1 is MNHEY, CDR2 SVGAGI, per germline. V shed 0 bases and J shed 4 bases, with 12 bases lying between them. In nucleotides, the CDR3 is TGTGCCAGCAGTTACTCGATCTGGGGGGGCACTGAAGCTTTCTTT. Its translation is CASSYSIWGGTEAFF.

The rearrangement joins TRBV4-1 to TRBJ2-1; TRBD1 agrees at 11 bases. Germline V gives CDR1 MGHRA, CDR2 YSYEKL. V trimming: 2 bases; J trimming: 6 bases; junction bases outside the gene matches: 3. CDR3 size: 15 residues. The CDR3 region is CASSQRTGGVNEQFF. The CDR3 nucleotides read TGCGCCAGCAGCCAACGGACAGGGGGCGTCAATGAGCAGTTCTTC.

The chain employs TRBV9 and TRBJ2-5; the D gene could be TRBD1 or TRBD2 (5 bases each). V shed 4 bases and J shed 8 bases, with 18 bases lying between them. The V gene's germline CDR1 is SGDLS and CDR2 YYNGEE. The CDR3 runs 14 residues. The CDR3 reads CASSPAGSTGTQYF. CDR3 sequence (DNA): TGTGCCAGCAGCCCGGCAGGGAGTACGGGCACCCAGTACTTC.

This chain uses TRBV23-1 with TRBJ2-7, with D possibly matching TRBD2 (5 bases). TRBV23-1 is an ORF for which the function is uncertain. V was cut by 6 bases and J by 1 base, with 34 bases left in between. This CDR3 has 21 amino acids. CDR3 sequence reads: CASSPARGRGRRQKVSYEQYF. CDR3 bases: TGCGCCAGCAGCCCCGCCCGAGGGCGAGGGCGCCGGCAGAAGGTGTCCTACGAGCAGTACTTC.

The chain couples TRBV30 to TRBJ2-5, with 12 positions matching TRBD2. The CDR3 length is 14 residues. J lost 3 bases, V lost 2 bases, and 1 base had no gene match. Per germline, CDR1 GTSNPN and CDR2 SVGIG (reference sequence). In DNA form, the CDR3 reads TGTGCCTGGAGTCTAGCGGGAGGGGAAGAGACCCAGTACTTC. It encodes CAWSLAGGEETQYF.

This clone was counted only a few times. This sequence joins TRBV19 and TRBJ1-3, with D perhaps TRBD1 (6 bases). Trimming pared 6 bases from V and 0 bases from J, leaving 12 bases between. The CDR3 has 15 residues. Germline lookup yields CDR1 LNHDA and CDR2 SQIVND (reference sequence). In nucleotides, the CDR3 is TGTGCCAGTAGGAGGGACACAAACTCTGGAAACACCATATATTTT. It translates to CASRRDTNSGNTIYF.

The rearrangement uses TRBV28 and TRBJ2-7; unclear D gene. The CDR3 has 14 residues. Between the trimmed V and J ends, which lost 5 bases and 6 bases, there was a span of 17 bases. The germline CDR1 and CDR2 sequences are MDHEN and SYDVKM. CDR3 bases: TGTGCCAGCAGTCCCTTGGGTTTGGAGTCCGAGCAGTACTTC. Residues: CASSPLGLESEQYF. Using reference TRBV28 and TRBJ2-7 for the parts outside the CDR3, the full variable domain is DVKVTQSSRYLVKRTGEKVFLECVQDMDHENMFWYRQDPGLGLRLIYFSYDVKMKEKGDIPEGYSVSREKKERFSLILESASTNQTSMYLCASSPLGLESEQYFGPGTRLTVT.

V usage is TRBV15 and J usage is TRBJ2-7; D unresolved. The CDR3 extends over 13 amino acids. The germline V gene encodes CDR1 LNHNV and CDR2 YYDKDF (reference sequence). V lost 2 bases and J lost 6, with 11 bases in between. The CDR3 here is CATSRSEYGEQYF. The CDR3 coding sequence is TGTGCCACCAGCAGAAGCGAGTACGGCGAGCAGTACTTC.

The chain is built from TRBV11-2 and TRBJ2-1; the D is unclear. The CDR3 is 15 residues long. The V gene's germline CDR1 is SGHAT and CDR2 FQNNGV. With 0 bases removed from V and 5 bases from J, the gap between germline ends came to 11 bases. The CDR3 nucleotides are TGTGCCAGCAGCTTAGACCCGATGAGGAACAATGAGCAGTTCTTC. It encodes CASSLDPMRNNEQFF.